This T cell receptor beta chain was found in a study of tumor-infiltrating lymphocytes in oesophageal squamous cell carcinoma. In TCRdb, the PCR reads were re-called with MiXCR into one record per CDR3 protein. The sample lists about 25,000 distinct CDR3 sequences; 30% to 40% were seen once. CDR1 ENHRY and CDR2 SYGVKD come from the germline V gene. This CDR3 comprises 12 residues. This chain joins TRBV10-3 and TRBJ2-6; D gene uncertain. The end of the DNA is better explained by TRBJ2-7, so the J call may be wrong. The sample consisted of esophageal tumor tissue. This TCR was recovered from a male donor with esophageal squamous cell carcinoma. In DNA form, the CDR3 reads TGTGCCATCAGTGACCTAACGGAAGAGCAGTACTTC. As protein: CAISDLTEEQYF.